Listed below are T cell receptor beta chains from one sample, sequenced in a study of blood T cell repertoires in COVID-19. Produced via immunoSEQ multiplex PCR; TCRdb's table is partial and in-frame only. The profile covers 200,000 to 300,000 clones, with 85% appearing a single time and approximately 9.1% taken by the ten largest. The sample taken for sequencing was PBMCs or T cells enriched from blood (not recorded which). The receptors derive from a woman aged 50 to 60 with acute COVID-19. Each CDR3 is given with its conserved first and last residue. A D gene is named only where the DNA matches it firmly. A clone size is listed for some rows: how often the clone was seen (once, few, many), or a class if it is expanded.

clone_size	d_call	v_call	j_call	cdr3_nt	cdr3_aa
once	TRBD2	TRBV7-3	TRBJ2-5	TGTGCCAGCAGCTTAGACGCTGGAGCGGGGCGGACCCAGTACTTC	CASSLDAGAGRTQYF
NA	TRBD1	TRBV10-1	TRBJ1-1	TGCGCCAGCAGGGAAGACAGGGTAAACACTGAAGCTTTCTTT	CASREDRVNTEAFF
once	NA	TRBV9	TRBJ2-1	TGTGCCAGCAGCGTAGGACTTCTCCAGTACAATGAGCAGTTCTTC	CASSVGLLQYNEQFF
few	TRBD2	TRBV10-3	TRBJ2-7	TGTGCCATCAGGAGGACTAGCGGGGGGTCCTTAGAACTGCAGTACTTC	CAIRRTSGGSLELQYF
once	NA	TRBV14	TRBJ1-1	TGTGCCAGCAGCCACGACTTGAACACTGAAGCTTTCTTT	CASSHDLNTEAFF
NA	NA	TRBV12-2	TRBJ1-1	TGTGCAAGTCGCTTAGTTGACAGGGCGGTGGAGGACACTGAAGCTTTCTTT	CASRLVDRAVEDTEAFF
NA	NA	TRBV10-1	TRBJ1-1	TGCGCCAGCAGTAATGACCAGGTGAACACTGAAGCTTTCTTT	CASSNDQVNTEAFF
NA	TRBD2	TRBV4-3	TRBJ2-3	TGCGCCAGCAGCCAAGATGAGGCTAGCGGGGTCACAGATACGCAGTATTTT	CASSQDEASGVTDTQYF
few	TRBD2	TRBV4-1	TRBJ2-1	TGCGCCAGCAGCCAAGAGACGGGACTAGCGGGGGGGCTTGAGCAGTTCTTC	CASSQETGLAGGLEQFF
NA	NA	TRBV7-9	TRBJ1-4	TGTGCCAGCAGCTTACCACAGGGACCTAATGAAAAACTGTTTTTT	CASSLPQGPNEKLFF
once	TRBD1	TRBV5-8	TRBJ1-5	TGTGCCAGCAGCACCGGGACAGGGAATCTGAATAGCAATCAGCCCCAGCATTTT	CASSTGTGNLNSNQPQHF
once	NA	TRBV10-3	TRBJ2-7	TGTGCCATCAGCTTGGACAGACTCTACGAGCAGTACTTC	CAISLDRLYEQYF
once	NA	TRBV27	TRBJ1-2	TGTGCCAGCAGTTTATCACCCCTCGACTCCTATGGCTACACCTTC	CASSLSPLDSYGYTF
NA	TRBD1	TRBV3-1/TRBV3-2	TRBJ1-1	TGTGCCAGCAGCCAAGAAGGGGGCAGGGGCTCTGAAGCTTTCTTT	CASSQEGGRGSEAFF
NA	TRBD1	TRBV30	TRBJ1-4	TGTGCCTGGGGACAGGGTCACGAAAAACTGTTTTTT	CAWGQGHEKLFF
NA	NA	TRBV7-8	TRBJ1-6	TGTGCCAGCAGCTTAGGGGCAGGGGTAAGGAATTCACCCCTCCACTTT	CASSLGAGVRNSPLHF
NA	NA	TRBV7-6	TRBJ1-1	TGTGCCAGCAGCTTAGCGCCCAGGAACACTGAAGCTTTCTTT	CASSLAPRNTEAFF
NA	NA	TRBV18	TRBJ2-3	TGTGCCAGCCAGAATCCAGGGGAAGATACGCAGTATTTT	CASQNPGEDTQYF
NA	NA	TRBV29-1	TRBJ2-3	TGCAGCGTTGATAACAGGGTGGGGGCAGATACGCAGTATTTT	CSVDNRVGADTQYF
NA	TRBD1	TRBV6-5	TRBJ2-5	TGTGCCAGCAGATGGGGACAGGGCCTCCAAGAGACCCAGTACTTC	CASRWGQGLQETQYF
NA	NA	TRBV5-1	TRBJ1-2	TGCGCCAGCAGCCCCGACACTAACTATGGCTACACCTTC	CASSPDTNYGYTF
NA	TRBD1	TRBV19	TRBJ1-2	TGTGCCAGTAGTCCCGCGACAGGGAGTTCGCGCATCTATGGCTACACCTTC	CASSPATGSSRIYGYTF
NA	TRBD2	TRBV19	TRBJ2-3	TGTGCCAGTAGTATGACTAGCGGGGGGGTGTTCAGTCACACAGATACGCAGTATTTT	CASSMTSGGVFSHTDTQYF
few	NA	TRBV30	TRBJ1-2	TGTGCCTGGGACAGGACCAACTATGGCTACACCTTC	CAWDRTNYGYTF
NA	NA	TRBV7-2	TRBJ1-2	TGTGCCAGCAGCATTAGGGGATACGGCTATGGCTACACCTTC	CASSIRGYGYGYTF
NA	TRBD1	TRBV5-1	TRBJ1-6	TGCGCCAGCAGGGCCCGGTCCGGGACAGGGGGTGTCGGTAATTCACCCCTCCACTTT	CASRARSGTGGVGNSPLHF
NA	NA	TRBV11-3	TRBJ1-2	TGTGCCAGCAGCTTAGATTCCCGGGGTTCTGGCTACACCTTC	CASSLDSRGSGYTF
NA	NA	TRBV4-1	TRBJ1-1	TGCGCCAGCAGCCAAGAGAGGAACACTGAAGCTTTCTTT	CASSQERNTEAFF
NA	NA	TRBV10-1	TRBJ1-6	TGCGCCAGCAGTCCCAGGATTGATTCACCCCTCCACTTT	CASSPRIDSPLHF
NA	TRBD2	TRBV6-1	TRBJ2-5	TGTGCCAGCAGTGAACGACATTTTGGACTAGCGGGGGCCAAGGGGTACCAAGAGACCCAGTACTTC	CASSERHFGLAGAKGYQETQYF
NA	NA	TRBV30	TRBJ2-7	TGTGCCTGGAGTGGGGCGGACAAGTCCTACGAGCAGTACTTC	CAWSGADKSYEQYF
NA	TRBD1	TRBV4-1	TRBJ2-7	TGCGCCAGCAGCCACCCGGGACAGCAGGTGTCCGAGCAGTACTTC	CASSHPGQQVSEQYF
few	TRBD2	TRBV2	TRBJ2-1	TGTGCCAGCAGTGAAGCGCTAGCGGGGACCTACAATGAGCAGTTCTTC	CASSEALAGTYNEQFF
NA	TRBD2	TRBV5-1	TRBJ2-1	TGCGCCAGCATGAGCGGGGGGGCCCAATACAATGAGCAGTTCTTC	CASMSGGAQYNEQFF
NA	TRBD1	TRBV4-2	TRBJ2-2	TGTGCCAGCAGCCAAGAGGGACAGGGACTGAACACCGGGGAGCTGTTTTTT	CASSQEGQGLNTGELFF
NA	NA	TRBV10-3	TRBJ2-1	TGTGCCATCAGTGAGTCTGGGAGCTCCTACAATGAGCAGTTCTTC	CAISESGSSYNEQFF
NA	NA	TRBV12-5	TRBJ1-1	TGTGCTAGTGGTTTGGCAGTTATGAACACTGAAGCTTTCTTT	CASGLAVMNTEAFF
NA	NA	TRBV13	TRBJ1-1	TGTGCCAGCAGCCCTGAGGGGGGGGGCAACACTGAAGCTTTCTTT	CASSPEGGGNTEAFF
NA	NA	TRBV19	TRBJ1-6	TGTGCCAGTACCGATACAAACTATAATTCACCCCTCCACTTT	CASTDTNYNSPLHF
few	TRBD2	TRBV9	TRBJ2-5	TGTGCCAGCAGCGCCAGACTAGCGGGGGGGTACCAAGAGACCCAGTACTTC	CASSARLAGGYQETQYF
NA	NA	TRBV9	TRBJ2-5	TGTGCCAGCAGCGTTACAGGACAAGAGACCCAGTACTTC	CASSVTGQETQYF
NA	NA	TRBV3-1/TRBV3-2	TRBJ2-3	TGTGCCAGCAGCCAAGATCTTCTGGGGGGACGGGCTGGGGATACGCAGTATTTT	CASSQDLLGGRAGDTQYF
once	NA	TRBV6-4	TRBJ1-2	TGTGCCAGCAGTGACGCCAGTGGCTACACCTTC	CASSDASGYTF
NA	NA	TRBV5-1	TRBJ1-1	TGCGCCAGCAGAGTAGGGGCGGATGAAGCTTTCTTT	CASRVGADEAFF
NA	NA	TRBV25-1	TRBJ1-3	TGTGCCAGCAGTGAAGGTGTTGCGGGAAACACCATATATTTT	CASSEGVAGNTIYF
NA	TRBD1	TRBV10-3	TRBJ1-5	TGTGCCACTCAACAGGGGTTAGGTCAGCCCCAGCATTTT	CATQQGLGQPQHF
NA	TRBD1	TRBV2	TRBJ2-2	TGTGCCAGCAGTCATGACAGGGGAGCCGGGGAGCTGTTTTTT	CASSHDRGAGELFF
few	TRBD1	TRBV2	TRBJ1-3	TGTGCCAGCCGGACAGGGGCAATCGCTGGAAACACCATATATTTT	CASRTGAIAGNTIYF
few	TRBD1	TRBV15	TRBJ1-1	TGTGCCACCAGCAGAGACAGGGGGACGAACACTGAAGCTTTCTTT	CATSRDRGTNTEAFF
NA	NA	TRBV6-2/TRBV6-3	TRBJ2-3	TGTGCCAGCAGTTACAATTTGCGCGGCGTCCTCACAGATACGCAGTATTTT	CASSYNLRGVLTDTQYF
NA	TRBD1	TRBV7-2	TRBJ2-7	TGTGCCAGCAGCACTCGTTGGACAGGGATTTACGAGCAGTACTTC	CASSTRWTGIYEQYF
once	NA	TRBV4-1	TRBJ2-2	TGCGCCAGCAGCCCGCAGGGGTCCTGGAACACCGGGGAGCTGTTTTTT	CASSPQGSWNTGELFF
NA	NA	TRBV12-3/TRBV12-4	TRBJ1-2	TGTGCCAGCAGCTCCGATGGCGGCTATGGCTACACCTTC	CASSSDGGYGYTF
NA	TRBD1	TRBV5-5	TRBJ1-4	TGTGCCAGCACCGGGACAGGGGGTTCTAATGAAAAACTGTTTTTT	CASTGTGGSNEKLFF
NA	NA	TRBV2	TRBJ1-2	TGTGCCAGCAGTGTTTCTCCAGGTTTGGCCTATGGCTACACCTTC	CASSVSPGLAYGYTF
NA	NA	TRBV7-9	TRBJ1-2	TGTGCCAGCAGCTTAAACGGGTTGCCTAGCTTC	CASSLNGLPSF
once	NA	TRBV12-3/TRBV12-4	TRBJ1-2	TGTGCCAGCAGCGCACTGGACAGAGGATACACCTTC	CASSALDRGYTF
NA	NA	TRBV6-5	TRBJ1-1	TGTGCCAGCAGTCGCGACAGGACCACTGAAGCTTTCTTT	CASSRDRTTEAFF
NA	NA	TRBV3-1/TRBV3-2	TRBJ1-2	TGTGCCAGCAGCCCCGGGGACATCTATGGCTACACCTTC	CASSPGDIYGYTF
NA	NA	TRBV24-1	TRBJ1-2	TGTGCCACCAGTGGAGCTTACGGCTACACCTTC	CATSGAYGYTF